This TCR beta chain is drawn from a study of cytomegalovirus exposure and HLA in healthy donors. This clone showed up just once. Its target is not known. Study conclusions and caveats: Reported results showed that the classifier diagnosed cytomegalovirus status with high specificity and sensitivity.

The PCR was carried out with 60 Vbeta primers and 13 Jbeta primers. Here immunoSEQ multiplex PCR was the method, and the copy in TCRdb shows in-frame clones only, minus some. This table holds about 140,000 clones, approximately 84% found once. Germline V lookup: CDR1 MDHEN, CDR2 SYDVKM. The CDR3 spans 14 residues. V shed 1 base and J shed 5 bases, with 11 bases lying between them. The clonotype originates from a woman between 55 and 75 years old in good health and CMV-seropositive. V gene TRBV28 combines with J gene TRBJ1-1; D is perhaps TRBD1 (5 bases). The material sequenced was PBMCs. The CDR3 is CASSLSAGETEAFF. The CDR3 DNA reads as TGTGCCAGCAGTTTATCAGCGGGGGAGACTGAAGCTTTCTTT.